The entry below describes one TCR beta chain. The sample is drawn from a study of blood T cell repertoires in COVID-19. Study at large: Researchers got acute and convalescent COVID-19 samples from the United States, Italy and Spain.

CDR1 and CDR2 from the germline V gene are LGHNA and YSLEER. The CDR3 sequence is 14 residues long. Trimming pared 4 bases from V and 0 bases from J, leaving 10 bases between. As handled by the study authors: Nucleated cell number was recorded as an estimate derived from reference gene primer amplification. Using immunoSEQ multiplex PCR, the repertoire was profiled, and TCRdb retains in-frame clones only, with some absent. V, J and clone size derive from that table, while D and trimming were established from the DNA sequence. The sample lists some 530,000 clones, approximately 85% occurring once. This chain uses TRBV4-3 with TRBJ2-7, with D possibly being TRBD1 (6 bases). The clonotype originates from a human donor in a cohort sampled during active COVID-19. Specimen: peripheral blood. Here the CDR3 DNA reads TGCGCCAGCAGCCGGGGACAAAGCTCCTACGAGCAGTACTTC. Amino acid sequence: CASSRGQSSYEQYF.